This TCR beta chain appears in the sequencing data of a study of beta chain features in type 1 diabetes. This clone was picked up a small number of times. The antigen remains undetermined. Study-wide results and caveats: Any HLA effect on TCRB rearrangement was left unresolved by small sub-analyses. Among patients, naive, central memory and Treg TCRB repertoires appeared more similar than among healthy donors. For type 1 diabetes patients, VDJ junctions showed fewer insertions and more deletions.

TCRB transcripts that were expressed got sequenced, as all of the isolated RNA had been reverse transcribed. Method: immunoSEQ multiplex PCR; TCRdb's copy keeps in-frame clones and lacks some. The sample includes almost 350,000 clones, approximately 8% seen only once; the top ten take roughly 0.44%. The sequence came from a woman younger than 30 in good health. Source material: central memory CD4+ T cells from blood.

In DNA, the CDR3 is TGTGCCAGCACCTCCGTGAAGGGGGGCTCCTACAATGAGCAGTTCTTC. It encodes CASTSVKGGSYNEQFF. The chain has TRBV28 and TRBJ2-1; tentatively, D is TRBD1 or TRBD2 (6 bases each). The CDR3 length is 16 residues. Deletions cut 7 bases from V and 0 bases from J, with 16 bases between. In germline, CDR1 is MDHEN, CDR2 SYDVKM. Using reference TRBV28 and TRBJ2-1 for the parts outside the CDR3, the full variable domain is DVKVTQSSRYLVKRTGEKVFLECVQDMDHENMFWYRQDPGLGLRLIYFSYDVKMKEKGDIPEGYSVSREKKERFSLILESASTNQTSMYLCASTSVKGGSYNEQFFGPGTRLTVL.